This TCR beta chain was sequenced during a study of Graves' ophthalmopathy and Graves' hyperthyroidism. As for the study in general: Specimen type is peripheral blood, obtained at initial diagnosis before any treatment.

Many counts were recorded for this clonotype. Antigen unknown. General study points: From stable hyperthyroidism, ophthalmopathy was separated by a 13-signature model with 87.88% sensitivity and less than 83% specificity. Prediction of ophthalmopathy progression reached around 70% sensitivity and 72.22% specificity.

RNA transcripts provided the template for amplifying TCR beta CDR3 regions. RT-PCR in the first round used HTBI primers; a second-round multiplex PCR followed. One entry per CDR3 protein, called by TCRdb with MiXCR from the multiplex PCR reads. The repertoire holds a few hundred thousand distinct CDR3 sequences, with about 17% as singletons. This clonotype originated in an adult woman with stable Graves' hyperthyroidism. Sequenced sample: peripheral blood.

The CDR3 DNA follows: TGTGCCAGCAATCCTCGGAGTAGCGGGAGCTACGAGCAGTACTTC. Translation: CASNPRSSGSYEQYF. This sequence joins TRBV6-2 or TRBV6-3 and TRBJ2-7, with 9 bases that match TRBD2. CDR1 MNHEY and CDR2 SVGEGT come from the germline V gene. V gave up 7 bases and J gave up 3 bases; unmatched junction bases: 10. The length of the CDR3 is 15 residues.